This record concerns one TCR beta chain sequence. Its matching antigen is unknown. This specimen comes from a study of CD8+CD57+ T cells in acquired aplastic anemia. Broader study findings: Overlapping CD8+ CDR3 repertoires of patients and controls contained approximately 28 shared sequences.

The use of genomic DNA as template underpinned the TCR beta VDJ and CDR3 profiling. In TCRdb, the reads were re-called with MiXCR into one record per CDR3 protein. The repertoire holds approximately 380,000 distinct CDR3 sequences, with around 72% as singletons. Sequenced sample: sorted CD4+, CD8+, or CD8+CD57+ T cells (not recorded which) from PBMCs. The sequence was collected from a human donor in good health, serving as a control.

CDR3 residues: CASSVEGLAGGEYF. As DNA, the CDR3 is TGTGCCAGCAGCGTAGAGGGGCTAGCGGGGGGGGAGTACTTC. The V and J genes are TRBV9 and TRBJ2-7, with 12 bases fitting TRBD2. Germline V lookup: CDR1 SGDLS, CDR2 YYNGEE. The CDR3 is made up of 14 amino acids. V gave up 0 bases and J gave up 11 bases; unmatched junction bases: 6.